These 7 T cell receptor beta chains came from one sample sequenced in a study of T cells expressing NK-cell markers. Each CDR3 protein gets one entry in TCRdb, which reprocessed the 5' RACE reads and gives no DNA. The sample has under 600,000 distinct CDR3 sequences. Sequencing was done on a sample of blood T cells: a sorted CD56 or NKG2C T cell subset, CD4+ or CD8+ T cells, or bulk PBMC T cells (not recorded which). Source of these receptors: a woman between 45 and 60 years old in good health.

The chain links TRBV24-1 to TRBJ2-1. The CDR3 is 12 amino acids. Germline values: CDR1 KGHDR, CDR2 SFDVKD. The chain's CDR3 is CATSDLVNEQFF.

The chain employs TRBV7-8 and TRBJ1-5. The CDR3 contains 14 residues. CDR1 and CDR2 (germline): SGHVS, FQNEAQ. The CDR3 protein is CASGGGVFDQPQHF. Filled out from reference TRBV7-8 and TRBJ1-5, the complete variable domain reads GAGVSQSPRYKVAKRGQDVALRCDPISGHVSLFWYQQALGQGPEFLTYFQNEAQLDKSGLPSDRFFAERPEGSVSTLKIQRTQQEDSAVYLCASGGGVFDQPQHFGDGTRLSIL.

V is TRBV25-1 and J is TRBJ2-1; TCRdb names TRBD1, which stays unverified in the absence of DNA. This CDR3 region has 19 residues. The germline V gene encodes CDR1 MGHDK and CDR2 SYGVNS. This chain's CDR3 is CASSELHWDRGRPYNEQFF. The whole variable domain, filled in from reference TRBV25-1 and TRBJ2-1, reads EADIYQTPRYLVIGTGKKITLECSQTMGHDKMYWYQQDPGMELHLIHYSYGVNSTEKGDLSSESTVSRIRTEHFPLTLESARPSHTSQYLCASSELHWDRGRPYNEQFFGPGTRLTVL.

The chain is built from TRBV6-5 and TRBJ2-3; absent DNA, TCRdb's TRBD2 call cannot be checked. Per the germline V gene, CDR1 is MNHEY and CDR2 is SVGAGI. The CDR3 runs 19 residues. CDR3 sequence: CASSYFGTSGRISTDTQYF.

The chain carries TRBV20-1 and TRBJ1-2; the D call of TRBD1 rests on TCRdb alone, since no DNA is present to check it. In germline, CDR1 is DFQATT, CDR2 SNEGSKA (reference sequence). The CDR3 has 14 amino acids. Here the CDR3 reads CSATRDTQNYGYTF.

This chain uses TRBV5-1 with TRBJ2-7. This CDR3 spans 13 amino acids. Germline V gene lookup returns CDR1 SGHRS and CDR2 YFSETQ. CDR3 residues: CASSLDSKYEQYF.

J is TRBJ1-5 and V is TRBV3-1. This CDR3 has 14 residues. Germline V CDR1 and CDR2: LGHDT, YNNKEL (reference sequence). CDR3 in amino acids: CASSQARGDQPQHF. The full variable domain, completed using reference TRBV3-1 and TRBJ1-5, is DTAVSQTPKYLVTQMGNDKSIKCEQNLGHDTMYWYKQDSKKFLKIMFSYNNKELIINETVPNRFSPKSPDKAHLNLHINSLELGDSAVYFCASSQARGDQPQHFGDGTRLSIL.